This note documents a single T cell receptor (beta chain) sequence. Its antigen is still unknown. Libraries were prepared by immunoSEQ multiplex PCR; TCRdb keeps only in-frame clonotypes and omits some of them. The sample contains 85,000 to 130,000 clones, roughly 91% of which appear only once. CDR3 length: 15 amino acids. Trimming took 1 base from V and 0 from J, leaving 8 bases between them. Germline V gene lookup returns CDR1 SNHLY and CDR2 FYNNEI. The data are from a study of T cell responses to AZD1222 COVID-19 vaccine. General study findings and limits: Researchers took repertoire samples only after the peak T cell response had come. Unmutated regions of variants are reportedly targeted by nearly half of spike-specific TCRs. It was only a handful of AZD1222 recipients who were seropositive at baseline. Clonal diversity was possibly underestimated; the donors were predominantly white British and more often female.

The material was peripheral blood, obtained 28 days after the second AZD1222 dose. This chain uses TRBV2 with TRBJ2-3, with D maybe TRBD2 (6 bases). This receptor was identified in an adult who received the AZD1222 COVID-19 vaccine. CDR3 residues: CASSEVGGSTDTQYF. Written as DNA, the CDR3 is TGTGCCAGCAGTGAAGTAGGAGGGAGCACAGATACGCAGTATTTT.